This T cell receptor beta chain was captured by sequencing in a study of CD8+ T cells in alopecia areata. In the study overall: Treated individuals took tofacitinib by mouth, 5 to 10 mg twice daily. Broader study findings: For lesional scalp, especially alopecia totalis/universalis, clonality was higher than in normal scalp. When scalp samples are sequenced, resident alphabeta T cells of normal skin are also captured.

CDR3 length equals 13 residues. CDR1 is SQVTM, CDR2 ANQGSEA, per germline. V shed 6 bases and J shed 0 bases, with 8 bases lying between them. Notes on this clone: As yet, its antigen is unknown.

The study team obtained lesional scalp punch biopsies and peripheral blood from alopecia areata patients. cDNA reverse transcribed from extracted RNA served as the sequencing template. Some clones are missing from TCRdb's copy, which holds only in-frame ones; the method was immunoSEQ multiplex PCR. The sample contains approximately 140,000 clones, more than 40% of which appear only once. The specimen was CD4+ T cells sorted from blood. The clonotype was recovered from a human donor with alopecia areata. The chain employs TRBV29-1 and TRBJ1-4; D not resolved. The CDR3 coding sequence is TGCAGCGTCGCCAGCCCAACTAATGAAAAACTGTTTTTT. Its translation: CSVASPTNEKLFF.